The rows below give T cell receptor beta chains drawn from one sample of a study of T cell responses to AZD1222 COVID-19 vaccine. The table came from immunoSEQ multiplex PCR; TCRdb's copy has only in-frame clones and leaves some out. The repertoire includes 99,000 or so clones, approximately 90% of them detected once, and around 9.1% sits in the top ten. The source was peripheral blood, collected on day 0 of AZD1222 vaccination. These receptors came from an adult in good health. Each CDR3 is given with its conserved first and last residue. A D gene is named only where the DNA matches it firmly. Size tells how often a clone was seen (once, few, many) or the class of an expanded clone, and some rows leave it out.

J: TRBJ2-5; size: .; D: TRBD1; V: TRBV23-1; DNA: TGCGCCAGCATCCTACAGGGGGCGGGGGAGACCCAGTACTTC; CDR3: CASILQGAGETQYF
J: TRBJ2-2; size: few; D: .; V: TRBV2; DNA: TGTGCCAGCTCGGTGGACACCGGGGAGCTGTTTTTT; CDR3: CASSVDTGELFF
J: TRBJ2-3; size: .; D: .; V: TRBV15; DNA: TGTGCCACCAGCCGGGGGCAACAGGGTATTGGGTCAGATACGCAGTATTTT; CDR3: CATSRGQQGIGSDTQYF
J: TRBJ1-2; size: .; D: TRBD1; V: TRBV5-1; DNA: TGCGCCAGCCGGACAGGGGGCTATGGCTACACCTTC; CDR3: CASRTGGYGYTF
J: TRBJ1-3; size: few; D: .; V: TRBV9; DNA: TGTGCCAGCAGCGTAGATGGAAACACCATATATTTT; CDR3: CASSVDGNTIYF
J: TRBJ1-1; size: .; D: TRBD1; V: TRBV18; DNA: TGTGCCAGCTCAGCACAGGGGAAGAACACTGAAGCTTTCTTT; CDR3: CASSAQGKNTEAFF
J: TRBJ2-1; size: .; D: TRBD2; V: TRBV6-5; DNA: TGTGCCAGCAGTTACCAACGCGGGAGGCCAGATGAGCAGTTCTTC; CDR3: CASSYQRGRPDEQFF
J: TRBJ2-3; size: .; D: .; V: TRBV3-1/TRBV3-2; DNA: TGTGCCAGCAGCCAAGTAACTGGGACAGATACGCAGTATTTT; CDR3: CASSQVTGTDTQYF
J: TRBJ1-2; size: .; D: .; V: TRBV6-5; DNA: TGTGCCAGCAGTTACGGGGGCGGGGGCTATGGCTACACCTTC; CDR3: CASSYGGGGYGYTF
J: TRBJ2-7; size: .; D: TRBD1; V: TRBV6-1; DNA: TGTGCCAGCAGTTCCCAGGGGGCGTACGAGCAGTACTTC; CDR3: CASSSQGAYEQYF
J: TRBJ2-5; size: .; D: .; V: TRBV15; DNA: TGTGCCACCAACGCAGCGAGCGTGGGGGAGACCCAGTACTTC; CDR3: CATNAASVGETQYF
J: TRBJ1-5; size: .; D: .; V: TRBV28; DNA: TGTGCCAGCAGTCCTCGATTGGGGGGAAGCAATCAGCCCCAGCATTTT; CDR3: CASSPRLGGSNQPQHF
J: TRBJ1-5; size: .; D: .; V: TRBV20-1; DNA: TGCAGTGCTAGTTTTCAGGGACATCAGCCCCAGCATTTT; CDR3: CSASFQGHQPQHF
J: TRBJ2-3; size: .; D: TRBD2; V: TRBV10-3; DNA: TGTGCCCTCTCGATGGGAGGGAGCACAGATACGCAGTATTTT; CDR3: CALSMGGSTDTQYF
J: TRBJ1-5; size: .; D: TRBD1; V: TRBV2; DNA: TGTGCCAGCAGTGAAGCGGGCAGGCAGGGGGGAGGGCCCCAGCATTTT; CDR3: CASSEAGRQGGGPQHF
J: TRBJ2-2; size: .; D: TRBD2; V: TRBV7-2; DNA: TGTGCCAGCAGCCAAGCCGGGACTAGCTCCGGGGAGCTGTTTTTT; CDR3: CASSQAGTSSGELFF
J: TRBJ2-2; size: .; D: TRBD2; V: TRBV30; DNA: TGTGCCTCCCGAGGTGGGACTAGCGGCCCGAACACCGGGGAGCTGTTTTTT; CDR3: CASRGGTSGPNTGELFF
J: TRBJ1-1; size: once; D: TRBD1; V: TRBV19; DNA: TGTGCCAGTAGTGTCGACAGGGGGGAAAACACTGAAGCTTTCTTT; CDR3: CASSVDRGENTEAFF
J: TRBJ2-2; size: .; D: TRBD2; V: TRBV7-9; DNA: TGTGCCAGCAGCTTCGGACTAGCGGGTAACACCGGGGAGCTGTTTTTT; CDR3: CASSFGLAGNTGELFF
J: TRBJ1-1; size: .; D: .; V: TRBV6-2/TRBV6-3; DNA: TGTGCCAGCAGTCCCACTTTTGTCAGGGCTGAAGCTTTCTTT; CDR3: CASSPTFVRAEAFF
J: TRBJ2-1; size: few; D: .; V: TRBV19; DNA: TGTGCCAGTAGTATTGGTAGCGGATATTACAATGAGCAGTTCTTC; CDR3: CASSIGSGYYNEQFF
J: TRBJ2-1; size: .; D: .; V: TRBV29-1; DNA: TGCAGCGTTGAGAAATCCGGCAATGAGCAGTTCTTC; CDR3: CSVEKSGNEQFF
J: TRBJ1-1; size: .; D: .; V: TRBV9; DNA: TGTGCCAGCAGCGTAGGGACATCGAACACTGAAGCTTTCTTT; CDR3: CASSVGTSNTEAFF
J: TRBJ2-7; size: .; D: .; V: TRBV12-2; DNA: TGTGCAAGTCGCTTAGCGGCGGGACTAGCGGATCGCGAGCAGTACTTC; CDR3: CASRLAAGLADREQYF
J: TRBJ2-1; size: .; D: .; V: TRBV5-1; DNA: TGCGCCAGCAGCTTGGTTGCGGGGTCGGGCTACAATGAGCAGTTCTTC; CDR3: CASSLVAGSGYNEQFF
J: TRBJ2-2; size: .; D: TRBD1; V: TRBV5-8; DNA: TGTGCCAGCAGCGGGACCGGGACAGGAAGCACCGGGGAGCTGTTTTTT; CDR3: CASSGTGTGSTGELFF
J: TRBJ1-5; size: .; D: .; V: TRBV6-5; DNA: TGTGCCAGCCAGGACACCCATAGCAATCAGCCCCAGCATTTT; CDR3: CASQDTHSNQPQHF